This T cell receptor beta chain was observed in a study of blood T cell repertoires in COVID-19. The repertoire was sequenced with immunoSEQ multiplex PCR; TCRdb's copy has only in-frame clones and lacks some. The sample holds hundreds of thousands of clones; 85% to 90% are singletons and the top ten take about 7%. The CDR3 spans 16 residues. The origin of this receptor is a woman in her 70s with COVID-19, enrolled during active disease. J is TRBJ2-4 and V is TRBV21-1; TRBD1, the table's D call, lacks a check against the DNA. TRBV21-1 is a listed pseudogene. Material: peripheral blood. The CDR3 nucleotides read TGTGCCAGCATCTTTTACAGGGGATTTACCAAAAACATTCAGTACTTC. Its translation is CASIFYRGFTKNIQYF.